One sample yielded the 23 T cell receptor beta chains listed below, sequenced in a study of spatial heterogeneity in lung cancer. General study points: In tumors, expanded intratumoral alpha and beta TCR counts tracked mutation counts.

Time point of the sample: sample taken at primary tumor resection. Which antigens these TCRs recognize remains unknown. TCRdb fed the 5' RACE reads into MiXCR, producing one record per CDR3 protein. Altogether 9,100 or so distinct CDR3 sequences are present, 45% to 65% being singletons, with the ten largest covering 25% to 30%. Material: lung tumor tissue, obtained at surgery. Receptors originate from a female donor with early-stage non-small cell lung cancer.

Worth noting for this clonotype: This beta chain represents an off-target read in a library built for alpha chains; its size is of limited meaning. V and J are TRBV6-5 and TRBJ1-1; the match to TRBD1 covers 8 bases. This CDR3 spans 16 amino acids. Germline-derived CDR1 and CDR2 are MNHEY and SVGAGI. Germline trimming cut 0 bases from V and 4 bases from J; bases unmatched to any gene: 7. The CDR3 protein is CASSYSPTGVGTEAFF. The CDR3 nucleotides read TGTGCCAGCAGTTACTCTCCGACAGGGGTTGGCACTGAAGCTTTCTTT.

In this sample, this clonotype turned up a few times. This beta chain lies outside the target of a library built for alpha chains; its clone size means little. The chain combines TRBV5-6 with TRBJ2-3; TRBD2 matches 12 bases. Germline lookup yields CDR1 SGHDT and CDR2 YYEEEE. The trim removed 1 base at V and 0 bases at J, leaving 6 bases unmatched. This CDR3 contains 18 residues. The CDR3 DNA is TGTGCCAGCAGCTTGAGGAGACTAGCGGGGGTGAGCACAGATACGCAGTATTTT. Translation gives CASSLRRLAGVSTDTQYF.

As to this clonotype: As an off-target read in a library built for alpha chains, this beta chain has a frequency of little significance. This rearrangement joins TRBV20-1 to TRBJ1-1, with no clear D. Germline V gene lookup returns CDR1 DFQATT and CDR2 SNEGSKA (reference sequence). Trimming shortened V by 6 bases and J by 11 bases, and 10 bases separated the two germline ends. The CDR3 contains 9 residues. The DNA for the CDR3 is TGCAGTGCGGGCCCAAGGGCTTTCTTT. It is translated as CSAGPRAFF.

Note on this clonotype: This beta chain is off target for a library built for alpha chains, so its abundance means little. This chain uses TRBV30 with TRBJ2-7, with 8 nucleotides matching TRBD1. V shed 2 bases and J 2 bases; nucleotides not matched to a gene: 2. The CDR3 runs to 13 residues. CDR1 is GTSNPN, CDR2 SVGIG, per germline (reference sequence). The CDR3 spells CAWSLDRAYEQYF. CDR3 sequence (DNA): TGTGCCTGGAGTTTGGACAGGGCCTACGAGCAGTACTTC.

Worth noting for this clonotype: This beta chain is a stray sequence in a library constructed for alpha chains; its clone size is not meaningful. The J gene is TRBJ2-5, the V gene TRBV27, with 11 positions matching TRBD1. Germline V gene lookup returns CDR1 MNHEY and CDR2 SMNVEV (reference sequence). The CDR3 sequence is 13 residues long. The J segment lost 5 bases and the V segment lost 5 bases, leaving 1 base of the junction unmatched. The DNA of the CDR3 is TGTGCCAGCAGTGGACAGGGGGCGGAGACCCAGTACTTC. This encodes CASSGQGAETQYF.

A remark on this clonotype: This beta chain is a stray sequence in a library constructed for alpha chains; its clone size is not meaningful. This chain uses TRBV7-2 with TRBJ2-2; 10 bases are a match to TRBD2. The ends lost 2 bases at V and 6 bases at J; junction bases unmatched: 0. CDR1 and CDR2 (germline): SGHTA, FQGNSA. The CDR3 runs to 14 residues. CDR3 sequence reads: CASSLSGGAGELFF. The DNA of the CDR3 is TGTGCCAGCAGCTTAAGCGGGGGGGCCGGGGAGCTGTTTTTT.

In regard to this clonotype: The library was prepared for alpha chains; this beta chain is a stray read, so its frequency means little. For the CDR3, the DNA is TGCAGTGCTAGAGACAGGGGCCTGCCCGGGGAGCTGTTTTTT. This gives the protein CSARDRGLPGELFF. The gene calls are TRBV20-1 and TRBJ2-2; D is possibly TRBD1 (6 bases). Germline V CDR1 and CDR2: DFQATT, SNEGSKA (reference sequence). This CDR3 spans 14 amino acids. Trimming removed 0 bases at V and 6 bases at J, with 11 bases between.

This clonotype was seen a few times. This beta chain was picked up by a library intended for alpha chains and is off target, so its count carries little meaning. V gene TRBV29-1 combines with J gene TRBJ1-5; 9 positions agree with TRBD1. The V gene end was trimmed by 7 bases and the J gene end by 7 bases; junction bases not matched to a gene: 8. CDR3 length: 13 residues. The germline gives CDR1 SQVTM, CDR2 ANQGSEA. CDR3: CSARTGVDQPQHF. DNA for the CDR3: TGCAGCGCCCGGACAGGGGTGGACCAGCCCCAGCATTTT.

In the case of this clonotype: This beta chain lies outside the target of a library built for alpha chains; its clone size means little. V usage is TRBV27 and J usage is TRBJ2-3; maybe TRBD1 (6 bases). This CDR3 region has 14 residues. The V gene's germline CDR1 is MNHEY and CDR2 SMNVEV (reference sequence). V lost 5 bases to trimming and J lost 6 bases, with 15 bases between them. The CDR3 region is CASSPWTRGDTQYF. CDR3 nucleotide sequence: TGTGCCAGCAGTCCATGGACGAGGGGGGATACGCAGTATTTT.

On this clonotype: This beta chain represents an off-target read in a library built for alpha chains; its size is of limited meaning. This chain links TRBV27 with TRBJ1-2; 7 bases map to TRBD1. Germline trimming cut 5 bases from V and 5 bases from J; bases unmatched to any gene: 17. Germline V gives CDR1 MNHEY, CDR2 SMNVEV (reference sequence). This CDR3 has 17 amino acids. CDR3: CASSPIQTYRGAYGYTF. CDR3 nucleotides: TGTGCCAGCAGTCCGATACAAACTTACAGGGGTGCTTATGGCTACACCTTC.

The table lists this clonotype with a few counts. A library made for alpha chains picked up this beta chain off target, so its size means little. The J gene is TRBJ1-2, the V gene TRBV6-5; D not resolved. V dropped 1 base and J dropped 6 bases, with 6 bases sitting between them. Germline-derived CDR1 and CDR2 are MNHEY and SVGAGI. This CDR3 comprises 12 residues. CDR3 in amino acids: CASSYYPDGYTF. The CDR3 DNA sequence: TGTGCCAGCAGTTACTACCCCGATGGCTACACCTTC.

For this clonotype: Since it is a stray read in a library aimed at alpha chains, this beta chain has a size that is not meaningful. J is TRBJ1-2 and V is TRBV6-6, with 8 nucleotides matching TRBD1. Germline V gives CDR1 MNHNY, CDR2 SVGAGI (reference sequence). With 6 bases clipped from V and 0 bases from J, the junction kept 6 bases outside the gene matches. The CDR3 runs 15 residues. CDR3 sequence reads: CASRETGGANYGYTF. The CDR3 nucleotides read TGTGCCAGCAGAGAAACAGGGGGAGCTAACTATGGCTACACCTTC.

This clonotype was picked up one time. Because the library targeted alpha chains, this beta chain is an off-target read whose size means little. The chain joins TRBV20-1 to TRBJ1-1; 7 bases are a match to TRBD1. J lost 3 bases, V lost 3 bases, and 7 bases had no gene match. Per germline, CDR1 DFQATT and CDR2 SNEGSKA (reference sequence). The CDR3 totals 14 residues. In DNA, the CDR3 is TGCAGTGCTAGCCCCAGGGGGATTTACACTGAAGCTTTCTTT. It encodes CSASPRGIYTEAFF.

There are a few counts of this clonotype. Little can be read into the size of this beta chain, an off-target read in a library designed for alpha chains. This rearrangement joins TRBV15 to TRBJ2-7, with TRBD1 matching over 9 bases. Germline CDR1 is LNHNV and CDR2 is YYDKDF (reference sequence). Unmatched junction bases numbered 6, after V lost 5 bases and J lost 4 bases. The CDR3 runs 14 residues. The CDR3 DNA reads as TGTGCCACCAGCTACAGGGGGCAGGGATACGAGCAGTACTTC. It is translated as CATSYRGQGYEQYF.

This clonotype was detected a few times. This beta chain appears as a stray read in a library generated for alpha chains; its size is not informative. The genes are TRBV7-9 and TRBJ2-5, with D possibly TRBD2 on 6 matching bases. Germline V lookup: CDR1 SEHNR, CDR2 FQNEAQ (reference sequence). The V gene lost 3 bases and the J gene lost 1 base, with 9 bases spanning the gap. There are 14 residues in the CDR3. The CDR3 here is CASSFLGGQETQYF. The CDR3 nucleotides read TGTGCCAGCAGCTTCTTGGGGGGCCAAGAGACCCAGTACTTC.

In the case of this clonotype: In a library made to pick up alpha chains, this beta chain is a stray read with a size that means little. The genes are TRBV6-2 or TRBV6-3 and TRBJ2-1, with a tentative D call TRBD2 (5 bases). The V and J ends lost 3 bases and 3 bases respectively, with 9 bases between them. The germline V gene encodes CDR1 MNHEY and CDR2 SVGEGT. The CDR3 sequence is 14 residues long. CDR3 DNA: TGTGCCAGCAGTTATGTGGAGGACTACAATGAGCAGTTCTTC. Translating it yields CASSYVEDYNEQFF.

This clonotype was picked up a small number of times. This beta chain slipped into a library made for alpha chains as a stray read, so its size is not meaningful. In DNA, the CDR3 is TGTGCCAGCAGTCCAGCAAGGGGGAATCAGCCCCAGCATTTT. It is translated as CASSPARGNQPQHF. The chain has TRBV27 and TRBJ1-5, with a possible D match to TRBD1 (6 bases). V lost 5 bases and J 4 bases, leaving 12 bases between the germline ends. Per germline, CDR1 MNHEY and CDR2 SMNVEV (reference sequence). The CDR3 loop spans 14 amino acids.

Points on this clonotype: This beta chain turned up in a library designed for alpha chains; as an off-target read, its abundance says little. The V gene is TRBV7-3, the J gene TRBJ2-7; D unresolved. The V end lost 5 bases, the J end lost 4 bases, and 12 bases lay between the germline ends. CDR1 and CDR2 (germline): SGHTA, FQGTGA. The CDR3 loop spans 13 amino acids. CDR3 coding DNA: TGTGCCAGCAGCCGTGCGGCAGGTTACGAGCAGTACTTC. It yields the protein CASSRAAGYEQYF.

Only a few counts were recorded for this clonotype. This beta chain is an unintended read in a library built for alpha chains; its size means little. This chain connects TRBV6-1 to TRBJ2-2; D may be TRBD1 or TRBD2 (6 bases each). The CDR3 totals 14 residues. V dropped 8 bases and J dropped 0 bases, with 10 bases sitting between them. Per the germline V gene, CDR1 is MNHNS and CDR2 is SASEGT. CDR3 sequence: CASLRGANTGELFF. Here the CDR3 DNA reads TGTGCCAGCCTGAGGGGGGCGAACACCGGGGAGCTGTTTTTT.

This clonotype is medium-sized by share. Found in a library prepared for alpha chains, this beta chain is an off-target read, and its abundance has little meaning. The V and J genes are TRBV28 and TRBJ1-1; D is uncertain. The V gene lost 5 bases and the J gene lost 7 bases, with 8 bases spanning the gap. The V gene's germline CDR1 is MDHEN and CDR2 SYDVKM. The CDR3 is 11 amino acids. The CDR3 nucleotides are TGTGCCAGCAGTAGGGCCCTTGAAGCTTTCTTT. Translation: CASSRALEAFF. Combining the CDR3 with reference TRBV28 and TRBJ1-1 gives the whole variable domain DVKVTQSSRYLVKRTGEKVFLECVQDMDHENMFWYRQDPGLGLRLIYFSYDVKMKEKGDIPEGYSVSREKKERFSLILESASTNQTSMYLCASSRALEAFFGQGTRLTVV.

About this clonotype itself: This beta chain turned up in a library designed for alpha chains; as an off-target read, its abundance says little. The chain links TRBV3-1 to TRBJ2-6; D not certain. Trimming left V 7 bases short and J 0 bases short, with 7 bases between. The germline CDR1 and CDR2 sequences are LGHDT and YNNKEL (reference sequence). The CDR3 totals 14 residues. CDR3 coding DNA: TGTGCCAGCACGCCTACCTCTGGGGCCAACGTCCTGACTTTC. Residues: CASTPTSGANVLTF.

Remarks on this clonotype: This beta chain came through as a stray read in a library set up for alpha chains, and its size says little. J is TRBJ2-7 and V is TRBV7-2, with TRBD2 matching over 7 bases. Germline CDR1 reads SGHTA; CDR2 reads FQGNSA. J lost 3 bases, V lost 1 base, and 6 bases had no gene match. CDR3 length: 15 residues. CDR3 amino acids: CASSLEGLAVYEQYF. CDR3 in DNA: TGTGCCAGCAGCTTAGAGGGGCTAGCGGTCTACGAGCAGTACTTC.

This clonotype was found a few times. The library was prepared for alpha chains; this beta chain is a stray read, so its frequency means little. The chain uses TRBV5-1 and TRBJ1-6; D ambiguous. The CDR3 is 17 amino acids. The germline V gene has CDR1 SGHRS and CDR2 YFSETQ. V was cut by 4 bases and J by 3 bases, with 17 bases left in between. CDR3 in DNA: TGCGCCAGCAGCACGGTGTCGGGTTTCGGCTATAATTCACCCCTCCACTTT. It encodes CASSTVSGFGYNSPLHF.